This T cell receptor beta chain was obtained from a study of blood T cells in healthy people across ages. This clonotype has a single count. The draw of peripheral blood yielded approximately 10 milliliters from each donor. Per sample, at least 6 micrograms of total RNA were extracted. CDR3 size: 15 residues. V lost 3 bases and J 2 bases, leaving 13 bases between the germline ends. Germline CDR1 and CDR2: MRHNA and SNTAGT. A J-beta primer mix and a sample-barcoded 5' primer were used in a second PCR of roughly 7 to 12 cycles. Each cDNA molecule was tagged by a template-switch adaptor with 12 random nucleotides. Via MiXCR, TCRdb re-called the 5' RACE reads, giving one row per CDR3 protein. The sample shows 1.5 million to 2 million distinct CDR3 sequences, roughly 27% of them seen only once.

The receptor's source is a woman in her 30s in good health. The rearrangement uses TRBV6-4 and TRBJ1-2, with D unresolved. Sequenced: blood. The CDR3: CASSEHVASNYGYTF. CDR3 coding DNA: TGTGCCAGCAGTGAGCACGTGGCTTCCAACTATGGCTACACCTTC.